This TCR beta chain was captured by sequencing in a study of OX40 agonist ivuxolimab in advanced cancers. Study-wide results and caveats: What antigens the expanded peripheral T cells recognized was never established.

With 3 bases removed from V and 7 bases from J, the gap between germline ends came to 7 bases. The CDR3 runs to 11 residues. Germline V lookup: CDR1 MNHNS, CDR2 SASEGT. This table comes from immunoSEQ multiplex PCR, and its TCRdb copy is limited to in-frame clones, with some not included. The table includes 76,000 or so clones, 86% detected once. Comments on this clone: Its target is not known.

The sample here was CD4+ or CD8+ T cells sorted from blood, taken in a trial of the OX40 agonist ivuxolimab. The receptor comes from an adult with an advanced solid tumor such as melanoma, head and neck, liver or kidney cancer. This chain uses TRBV6-1 with TRBJ2-7; D unresolved. The CDR3 spells CASSDALEQYF. In DNA form, the CDR3 reads TGTGCCAGCAGTGACGCCCTGGAGCAGTACTTC.